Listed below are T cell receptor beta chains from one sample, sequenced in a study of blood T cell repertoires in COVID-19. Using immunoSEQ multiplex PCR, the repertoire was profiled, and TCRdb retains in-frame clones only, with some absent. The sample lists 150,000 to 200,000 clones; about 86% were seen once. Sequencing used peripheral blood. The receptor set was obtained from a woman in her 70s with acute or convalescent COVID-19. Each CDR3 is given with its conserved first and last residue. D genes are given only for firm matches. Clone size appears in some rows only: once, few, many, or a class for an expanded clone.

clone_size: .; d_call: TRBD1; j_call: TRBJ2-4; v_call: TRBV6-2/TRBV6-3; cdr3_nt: TGTGCCAGCAGTTATGGGACAGGGACGATAAACATTCAGTACTTC; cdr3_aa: CASSYGTGTINIQYF
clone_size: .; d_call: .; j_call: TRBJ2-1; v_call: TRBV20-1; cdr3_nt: TGCAGTGCTAGTGTGACGGGGAAAATGAGCTCCTACAATGAGCAGTTCTTC; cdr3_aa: CSASVTGKMSSYNEQFF
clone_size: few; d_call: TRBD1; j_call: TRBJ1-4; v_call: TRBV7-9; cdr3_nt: TGTGCCAGCAGCTTAGCGCTGTCAGGGGGGAATGAAAAACTGTTTTTT; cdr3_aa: CASSLALSGGNEKLFF
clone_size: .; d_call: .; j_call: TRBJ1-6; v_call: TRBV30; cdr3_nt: TGTGCCTGGACACGAGGGCGAAGGGCACCCCTCCACTTT; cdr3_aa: CAWTRGRRAPLHF
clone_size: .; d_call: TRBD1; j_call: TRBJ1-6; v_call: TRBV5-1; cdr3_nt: TGCGCCAGCAGCTCGGGACAGGAGAATTCACCCCTCCACTTT; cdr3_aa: CASSSGQENSPLHF
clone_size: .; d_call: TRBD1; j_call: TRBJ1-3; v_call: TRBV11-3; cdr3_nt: TGTGCCAGCAGCTTAGGGACGGGACAGGGGTTAGGAAACACCATATATTTT; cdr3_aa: CASSLGTGQGLGNTIYF
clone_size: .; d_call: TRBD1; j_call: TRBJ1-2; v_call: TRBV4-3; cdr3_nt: TGCGCCAGCAGCGAAGACAGGGGGCACTATGGCTACACCTTC; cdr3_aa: CASSEDRGHYGYTF
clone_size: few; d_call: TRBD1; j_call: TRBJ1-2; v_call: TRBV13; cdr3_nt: TGTGCCAGCAGCCCCTTAGCGAATCGACCTAGAAGGACAGGGCAAAACTATGGCTACACCTTC; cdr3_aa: CASSPLANRPRRTGQNYGYTF
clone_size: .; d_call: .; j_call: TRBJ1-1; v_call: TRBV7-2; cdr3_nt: TGTGCCACCAGGGTGGCGAACACTGAAGCTTTCTTT; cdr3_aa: CATRVANTEAFF
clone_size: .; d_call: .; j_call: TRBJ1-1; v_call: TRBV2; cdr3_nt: TGTGCCAGCAGACGCGGCACTGAAGCTTTCTTT; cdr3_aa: CASRRGTEAFF
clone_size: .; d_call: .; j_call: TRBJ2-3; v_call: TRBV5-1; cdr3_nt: TGCGCCAGCAGCCCCGCTGGGGACTTTACAGATACGCAGTATTTT; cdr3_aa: CASSPAGDFTDTQYF
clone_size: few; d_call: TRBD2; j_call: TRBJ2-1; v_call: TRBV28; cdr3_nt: TGTGCCAGCAGTTTCCAAACGGGACTAGCGGACCACAATGAGCAGTTCTTC; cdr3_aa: CASSFQTGLADHNEQFF
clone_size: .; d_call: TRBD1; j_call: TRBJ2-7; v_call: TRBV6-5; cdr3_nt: TGTGCCAGCAGTTACTCGACGGGACAGGGTTCCTACGAGCAGTACTTC; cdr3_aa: CASSYSTGQGSYEQYF
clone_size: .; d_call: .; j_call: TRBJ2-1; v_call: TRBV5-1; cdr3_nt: TGCGCCAGCAGCCCGACCAGGGCAGGGTGGAATAACAATGAGCAGTTCTTC; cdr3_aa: CASSPTRAGWNNNEQFF
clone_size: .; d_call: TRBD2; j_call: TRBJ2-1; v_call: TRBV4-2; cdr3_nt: TGTGCCAGCAGCCGCCCTTCCGGGACTAGCGGGAATGAGCAGTTCTTC; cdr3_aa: CASSRPSGTSGNEQFF
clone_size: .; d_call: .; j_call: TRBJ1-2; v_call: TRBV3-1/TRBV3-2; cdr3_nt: TGTGCCAGCAGCCAACGGGGGGTGGATGGCTACACCTTC; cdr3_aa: CASSQRGVDGYTF
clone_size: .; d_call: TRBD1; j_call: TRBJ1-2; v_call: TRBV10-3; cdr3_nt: TGTGCCATCAGTGGTACGGGACAGACCTATGGCTACACCTTC; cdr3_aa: CAISGTGQTYGYTF
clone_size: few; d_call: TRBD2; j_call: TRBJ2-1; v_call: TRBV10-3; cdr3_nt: TGTGCCATCAGTGTTGGGACTAGCGGGAATGGGGTACTGGGAAATGAGCAGTTCTTC; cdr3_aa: CAISVGTSGNGVLGNEQFF
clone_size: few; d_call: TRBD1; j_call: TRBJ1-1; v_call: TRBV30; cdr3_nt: TGTGCCTGGAGTTTGCGGACAGGGTCCACTGAAGCTTTCTTT; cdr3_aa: CAWSLRTGSTEAFF
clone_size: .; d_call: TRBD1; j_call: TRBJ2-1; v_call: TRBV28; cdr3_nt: TGTGCCAGCAGGCCATACAGGGGTGAGCAGTTCTTC; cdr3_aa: CASRPYRGEQFF
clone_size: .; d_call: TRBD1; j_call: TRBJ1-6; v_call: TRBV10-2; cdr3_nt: TGCGCCAGCAATTCCGGGACAGGGGGTTTTAATTCACCCCTCCACTTT; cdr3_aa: CASNSGTGGFNSPLHF
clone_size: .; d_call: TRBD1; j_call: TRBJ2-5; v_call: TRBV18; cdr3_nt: TGTGCCAGCTCACTGGGACAGGAACAAGAGACCCAGTACTTC; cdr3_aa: CASSLGQEQETQYF
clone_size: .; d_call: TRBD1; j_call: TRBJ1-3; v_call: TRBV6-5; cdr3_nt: TGTGCCAGCAGTTACTCGGACAGGAGCTCTGGAAACACCATATATTTT; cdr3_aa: CASSYSDRSSGNTIYF
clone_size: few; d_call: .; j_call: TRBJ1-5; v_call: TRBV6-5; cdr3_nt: TGTGCCAGCAGTCGGGACTCGGATCAGCCCCAGCATTTT; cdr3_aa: CASSRDSDQPQHF
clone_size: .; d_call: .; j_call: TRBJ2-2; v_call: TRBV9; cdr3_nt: TGTGCCAGCAGCCTTTCGGTGGGCAGGACGAACACCGGGGAGCTGTTTTTT; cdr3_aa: CASSLSVGRTNTGELFF
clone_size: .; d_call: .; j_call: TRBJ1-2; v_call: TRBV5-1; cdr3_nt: TGCGCCAGCAGCCTAGGGGATCCCTATGGCTACACCTTC; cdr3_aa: CASSLGDPYGYTF
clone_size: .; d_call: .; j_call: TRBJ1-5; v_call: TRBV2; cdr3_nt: TGTGCCAGCAGTGAGCTCCGTCGGGTAGATCAGCCCCAGCATTTT; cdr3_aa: CASSELRRVDQPQHF
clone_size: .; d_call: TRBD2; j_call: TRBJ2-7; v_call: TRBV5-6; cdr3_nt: TGTGCCAGCAGCCCGCGGGAGGAGATCTTAACGGGCTACGAGCAGTACTTC; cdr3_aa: CASSPREEILTGYEQYF
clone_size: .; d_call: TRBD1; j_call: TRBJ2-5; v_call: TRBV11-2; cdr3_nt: TGTGCCAGCAGCTCCCGGGACAGCGGGACCCAGTACTTC; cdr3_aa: CASSSRDSGTQYF
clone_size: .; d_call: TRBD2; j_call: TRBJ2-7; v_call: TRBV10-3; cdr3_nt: TGTGCCACCGGGGCTAGCGGGGGTTACGAGCAGTACTTC; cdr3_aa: CATGASGGYEQYF
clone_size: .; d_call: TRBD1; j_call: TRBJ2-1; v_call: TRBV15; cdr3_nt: TGTGCCACCAGCAGAGTCGGTCAGGGGGCTTTTGAGCAGTTCTTC; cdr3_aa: CATSRVGQGAFEQFF
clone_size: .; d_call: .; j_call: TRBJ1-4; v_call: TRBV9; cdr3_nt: TGTGCCAGCAGCGTAGACAGAGCTAATGAAAAACTGTTTTTT; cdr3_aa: CASSVDRANEKLFF
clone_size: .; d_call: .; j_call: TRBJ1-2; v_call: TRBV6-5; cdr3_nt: TGTGCCAGCAGCAGAGCCAGACAGGACTATGGCTACACCTTC; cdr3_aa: CASSRARQDYGYTF
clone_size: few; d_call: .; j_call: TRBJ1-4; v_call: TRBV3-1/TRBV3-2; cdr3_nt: TGTGCCAGCAGGCCTACGACAGAATCAACTAATGAAAAACTGTTTTTT; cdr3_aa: CASRPTTESTNEKLFF
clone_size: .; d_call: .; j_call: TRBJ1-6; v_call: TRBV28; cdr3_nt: TGTGCCAGCAGTAACCTTCTTCCCGAGCCCCTCCACTTT; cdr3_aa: CASSNLLPEPLHF
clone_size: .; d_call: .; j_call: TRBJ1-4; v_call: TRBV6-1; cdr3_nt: TGTGCCAGCAGTGAAATGGGGGGTTGGGAAAAACTGTTTTTT; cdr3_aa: CASSEMGGWEKLFF
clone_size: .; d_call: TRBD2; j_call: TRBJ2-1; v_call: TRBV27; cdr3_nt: TGTGCCAGCAGTTTAGGTAGCGGGACCTACAATGAGCAGTTCTTC; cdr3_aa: CASSLGSGTYNEQFF
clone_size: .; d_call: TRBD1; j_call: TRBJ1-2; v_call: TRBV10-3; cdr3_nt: TGTGCCATCAGTGAGTCTAGGCAGGGGGCGGACTATGGCTACACCTTC; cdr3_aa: CAISESRQGADYGYTF
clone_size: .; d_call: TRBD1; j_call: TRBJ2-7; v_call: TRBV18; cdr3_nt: TGTGCCAGCTCACCGGACAGGGGGTCTGGCGAGCAGTACTTC; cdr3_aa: CASSPDRGSGEQYF
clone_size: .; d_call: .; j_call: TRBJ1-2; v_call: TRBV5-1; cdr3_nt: TGCGCCAGCAGCTTGGAGGCAGGGCGAGGCTACACCTTC; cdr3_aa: CASSLEAGRGYTF